This T cell receptor (beta chain) appears in the sequencing data of a study of vaccination and CD4 T cells after COVID-19. Details on this clonotype: Its antigen is undetermined.

The Oncomine TCR Beta short-read assay generated sequence data from the DNA of cultured CD4+ T cells. TCRdb re-called the PCR reads with MiXCR, one entry per CDR3 protein. The table has about 9,200 distinct CDR3 sequences, 30% to 35% seen once. Treatment noted: roughly ten-day PBMC culture with coronavirus spike peptide pools or control peptides (ViraFEST assay). It was before the COVID-19 pandemic (2011-2018) that the unexposed donor's CD4+ T cells were collected. At both days 3 and 7, half the medium was replaced with fresh IL-2 medium. The CDR3 consists of 13 residues. V dropped 10 bases and J dropped 6; count of bases not matched to a gene: 7. Germline V gene data show CDR1 as KGHDR and CDR2 as SFDVKD.

Sequenced sample: CD4+ T cells from blood, cultured in vitro. V usage is TRBV24-1 and J usage is TRBJ2-3; 9 nucleotides match TRBD2. The TCR comes from a human donor in good health. This CDR3 is CATRGGSGDTQYF. CDR3 nucleotides: TGTGCCACGCGGGGGGGGAGCGGGGATACGCAGTATTTT.